These T cell receptor beta chains were read from a single sample in a study of T cell repertoires in cytomegalovirus infection. MiXCR was run by TCRdb on the reads, yielding one entry per CDR3 protein. The data hold approximately 120,000 distinct CDR3 sequences, with more than 30% observed a single time. Antigens for these TCRs are unknown. Source: CD8+ T cells from cultured PBMCs, taken from culture after CMV antigen stimulation. The receptors originated from a human donor in good health (CMV status not recorded). Some clones in this sample may be carry-over from other donors' samples. CDR3s include the opening cysteine and the closing phenylalanine or tryptophan. Each record gives: D gene, J gene, clone size, V gene, CDR3 DNA, CDR3 protein. The D gene is left open where the match is weak. Clone size, where shown, is once, few, many, or a class for clones that have expanded.

- TRBJ2-1 few TRBV7-6 TGTGCCAGCTCCTTAGGGATTTGGTATGAGCAGTTCTTC CASSLGIWYEQFF
- TRBJ2-6 few TRBV6-2/TRBV6-3 TGTGCCACCCTTCCTCCTCTCTCTGGGGCCAACGTCCTGACTTTC CATLPPLSGANVLTF
TRBD1 TRBJ1-5 - TRBV4-3 TGCGCCAGCAGCCAAGACCCGACAGGGATTGACAGCAATCAGCCCCAGCATTTT CASSQDPTGIDSNQPQHF
TRBD1 TRBJ1-2 - TRBV5-6 TGTGCCAGCAGCCCATCCGGCAGGGGGAACAATGGCTACACCTTC CASSPSGRGNNGYTF
- TRBJ2-7 few TRBV4-1 TGCGCCAGCAGCCAAGTTGCCGGGGTATCCTACGAGCAGTACTTC CASSQVAGVSYEQYF
- TRBJ1-4 - TRBV7-9 TGTGCCAGCAGCTTAGCGCGGGGGGCTGATGAAAAACTGTTTTTT CASSLARGADEKLFF
- TRBJ2-2 - TRBV2 TGTGCCAGCAGTGGTCTAGGGGAAAACACCGGGGAGCTGTTTTTT CASSGLGENTGELFF
TRBD1 TRBJ1-4 - TRBV19 TGTGCCAGTAGTATCCAGGGGGGGACAGGGAATGAAAAACTGTTTTTT CASSIQGGTGNEKLFF
- TRBJ2-2 - TRBV11-2 TGTGCCAGCAGCGCGGACAGGAACACCGGGGAGCTGTTTTTT CASSADRNTGELFF
- TRBJ2-1 - TRBV20-1 TGCAGTGCTAGGAGGGGCCCTATTACCCGCTCCTACAATGAGCAGTTCTTC CSARRGPITRSYNEQFF
- TRBJ1-2 - TRBV6-5 TGTGCCAGCAGTTATACCAGAAGTAACTATGGCTACACCTTC CASSYTRSNYGYTF
- TRBJ1-1 - TRBV28 TGTGCCAGCAGTTTTCCCGGGCAATACACTGAAGCTTTCTTT CASSFPGQYTEAFF
- TRBJ2-1 - TRBV4-1 TGCGCCAGCAGCCAAGAACCAGCGGTGTACAATGAGCAGTTCTTC CASSQEPAVYNEQFF
- TRBJ1-6 many TRBV6-5 TGTGCCAGCAGTTACGGATCACCCTCTGAGGGTTCACCCCTCCACTTT CASSYGSPSEGSPLHF
TRBD1 TRBJ2-1 once TRBV7-6 TGTGCCAGCAGCCCGAGGGGGCCAGGAAACAATGAGCAGTTCTTC CASSPRGPGNNEQFF
TRBD2 TRBJ2-5 many TRBV4-2 TGTGCCAGCAGCCAAGAGGGAAGCGGGGCCGGGGCAGAGACCCAGTACTTC CASSQEGSGAGAETQYF
- TRBJ1-6 - TRBV25-1 TGTGCCAGCAGTTCCAGCGGGGTTTCACCCCTCCACTTT CASSSSGVSPLHF
- TRBJ1-2 few TRBV7-6 TGTGCCAGCAGCTTAGGGGGGTCCAACTATGGCTACACCTTC CASSLGGSNYGYTF
TRBD1 TRBJ1-4 - TRBV9 TGTGCCAGCAGCGTAGGACAGGGCGAAAAACTGTTTTTT CASSVGQGEKLFF
- TRBJ1-4 - TRBV4-1 TGCGCCAGCAGCCAAGAGGAGATAGGGACGGAAAAACTGTTTTTT CASSQEEIGTEKLFF
- TRBJ2-3 - TRBV2 TGTGCCAGCAGTGTCCAAGTTCCGGGACATAGTCGGGATACGCAGTATTTT CASSVQVPGHSRDTQYF
TRBD2 TRBJ2-5 - TRBV27 TGTGCCAGCAGTCCTGGGCGGGGGGACATCCTCGAGACCCAGTACTTC CASSPGRGDILETQYF
- TRBJ1-3 many TRBV7-3 TGTGCCAGTTCCCCGGGTCCCGGAAACACCATATATTTT CASSPGPGNTIYF
TRBD1 TRBJ1-1 few TRBV12-3/TRBV12-4 TGTGCCAGCACCGGGACAGGGGAGACCACTGAAGCTTTCTTT CASTGTGETTEAFF
TRBD2 TRBJ2-1 - TRBV6-1 TGTGCCACCAGCGGGGGTGCTTACAATGAGCAGTTCTTC CATSGGAYNEQFF
- TRBJ2-2 many TRBV11-2 TGTGCCAGCAGCTTACAGTCTAGTCGGACCGGGGAGCTGTTTTTT CASSLQSSRTGELFF
- TRBJ1-1 many TRBV7-6 TGTGCCAGCAGCTTTTACGGAGAATCCCCTGAAGCTTTCTTT CASSFYGESPEAFF
- TRBJ2-7 few TRBV12-3/TRBV12-4 TGTGCCAGCAGTTTTACAGCTCCCTACGAGCAGTACTTC CASSFTAPYEQYF
- TRBJ1-3 few TRBV7-2 TGTGCCAGCAGCTTAATCGATACCGGAGGAGGGAGATCTGGAAACACCATATATTTT CASSLIDTGGGRSGNTIYF
TRBD2 TRBJ2-5 many TRBV20-1 TGCAGTGCTAGAAAGGGACTAGCGGGGGGTTCTTCGATACAAGAGACCCAGTACTTC CSARKGLAGGSSIQETQYF
- TRBJ1-5 - TRBV27 TGTGCCAGCAGTTTTGGGGGGGTCCATCAGCCCCAGCATTTT CASSFGGVHQPQHF
TRBD2 TRBJ2-1 - TRBV5-1 TGCGCCAGCAGCTTGGCAGCGGGGGGGCTCAATGAGCAGTTCTTC CASSLAAGGLNEQFF
- TRBJ1-4 - TRBV6-5 TGTGCCAGCAGTTCGGAGATTAATGAAAAACTGTTTTTT CASSSEINEKLFF
TRBD2 TRBJ2-3 - TRBV11-2 TGTGCCAGCAGCTTAGTTTTGCTAGCGGGGGGGAGGACAGATACGCAGTATTTT CASSLVLLAGGRTDTQYF
- TRBJ2-1 - TRBV7-8 TGTGCCAGCAGCCACCACAGGGACCGTCAGAGGGGCAATGAGCAGTTCTTC CASSHHRDRQRGNEQFF
- TRBJ2-7 few TRBV7-2 TGTGCCAGCAGTCCCTCCGCCGGGGGCGCGTACGAGCAGTACTTC CASSPSAGGAYEQYF
- TRBJ1-2 many TRBV7-2 TGTGCCAGCAGCTTAGGGGGAGGAGGCATCTATGGCTACACCTTC CASSLGGGGIYGYTF
- TRBJ2-7 few TRBV18 TGTGCCAGCTCAGGGGACGGAGCCTACGAGCAGTACTTC CASSGDGAYEQYF
TRBD1 TRBJ1-1 few TRBV4-1 TGCGCCAGCACCCACAGGGGGGAGAACACTGAAGCTTTCTTT CASTHRGENTEAFF
- TRBJ1-2 - TRBV5-6 TGTGCCAGCAGCTTGATCGGGACACACTATAACTATGGCTACACCTTC CASSLIGTHYNYGYTF
TRBD2 TRBJ2-2 - TRBV12-3/TRBV12-4 TGTGCCAGCCGAAGGGGACTAGCGGGGGAGGACACCGGGGAGCTGTTTTTT CASRRGLAGEDTGELFF
TRBD1 TRBJ1-2 few TRBV28 TGTGCCAGCAGTTCAACGCCCCGGACAGGGGAGGAAGGCTACACCTTC CASSSTPRTGEEGYTF
- TRBJ2-7 few TRBV7-9 TGTGCCAGCAGCGGAGGGACAGAGGAATACTCCTACGAGCAGTACTTC CASSGGTEEYSYEQYF
- TRBJ2-5 many TRBV6-1 TGTGCCAGCAGTTATGGGAACGGGGAGACCCAGTACTTC CASSYGNGETQYF
- TRBJ1-1 - TRBV10-3 TGTGCCATCACCGTCAGGGATAACACTGAAGCTTTCTTT CAITVRDNTEAFF
- TRBJ2-2 - TRBV7-9 TGTGCCAGCAGGGACAGTTTAACCGGGGAGCTGTTTTTT CASRDSLTGELFF
TRBD1 TRBJ2-1 few TRBV6-2/TRBV6-3 TGTGCCACCGCGGGACAGGTGGAAAGTCCCTACAATGAGCAGTTCTTC CATAGQVESPYNEQFF
- TRBJ2-1 few TRBV7-6 TGTGCCAGCAGCTCCCCCGGGGGAGCGGCCGAGGGCAATGAGCAGTTCTTC CASSSPGGAAEGNEQFF
TRBD1 TRBJ2-2 once TRBV4-1 TGCGCCAGCAGCCCCCGGACAGGGGTGCGCGGGGAGCTGTTTTTT CASSPRTGVRGELFF
- TRBJ2-1 - TRBV19 TGTGCCAGTAGTATAGGAAGTAACAATGAGCAGTTCTTC CASSIGSNNEQFF
TRBD1 TRBJ2-6 few TRBV10-3 TGTGCCATCAGTGCCTCGGACAGGGCTGGGGCCAACGTCCTGACTTTC CAISASDRAGANVLTF
- TRBJ2-5 - TRBV5-4 TGTGCCAGCAGCTTGGGGCCGGGACAAGACGAGACCCAGTACTTC CASSLGPGQDETQYF
TRBD1 TRBJ1-5 many TRBV11-2 TGTGCCAGCAGCCCGGGACAGGGGATGGGAAATCAGCCCCAGCATTTT CASSPGQGMGNQPQHF
- TRBJ1-1 - TRBV6-1 TGTGCCAGCAGTGTAATCGAGGATCCGAACACTGAAGCTTTCTTT CASSVIEDPNTEAFF
TRBD1 TRBJ1-1 few TRBV6-4 TGTGCCAGCCAGTCCCACACAGGGGTAACTGAAGCTTTCTTT CASQSHTGVTEAFF
- TRBJ2-7 many TRBV7-2 TGTGCCAGCAGCTTACAGGGTTATGCAGCCTACGAGCAGTACTTC CASSLQGYAAYEQYF
- TRBJ2-1 - TRBV7-9 TGTGCCAGCAGCTTAGCCCAGGGGCTCTCCTACAATGAGCAGTTCTTC CASSLAQGLSYNEQFF
- TRBJ2-3 many TRBV7-2 TGTGCCAGCAGCTTTGAGTTAACTAGCACAGATACGCAGTATTTT CASSFELTSTDTQYF
- TRBJ1-5 - TRBV7-8 TGTGCCAGCAGCGCCCGCGGGCTGCCCTATCAGCCCCAGCATTTT CASSARGLPYQPQHF
- TRBJ2-7 - TRBV20-1 TGCAGTGCTACCGGCGGAGGGGGATCCTACGAGCAGTACTTC CSATGGGGSYEQYF